The clone carrying this TCR beta chain was seen only a few times. This entry is derived from a study of identical twins. TCRdb used MiXCR to reprocess the 5' RACE reads, holding one entry per CDR3 protein. Of 1.5 million or so distinct CDR3 sequences in the sample, more than 30% were seen once. Germline-derived CDR1 and CDR2 are MNHEY and SMNVEV (reference sequence). CDR3 length: 15 residues. V shed 5 bases and J 2 bases; nucleotides not matched to a gene: 6. Sequencing was done on a sample of cord blood. The rearrangement joins TRBV27 to TRBJ2-1, with TRBD2 matching 7 bases. The receptor was isolated from a newborn girl in good health. Here the CDR3 DNA reads TGTGCCAGCAGTAAGCGGGGTGGGCCCTACAATGAGCAGTTCTTC. It is translated as CASSKRGGPYNEQFF.